This T cell receptor beta chain was obtained from a study of blood T cell repertoires in COVID-19. This CDR3 comprises 14 residues. Per the germline V gene, CDR1 is MNHNS and CDR2 is SASEGT. J lost 5 bases, V lost 1 base, and 2 bases had no gene match. Only in-frame clones appear in the TCRdb table, and some are missing; sequencing was by immunoSEQ multiplex PCR. The sample yields roughly 280,000 clones, roughly nine tenths seen once. The sequence was collected from a woman aged 18-29 years who had recovered from COVID-19. The V gene is TRBV6-1, the J gene TRBJ1-1, with TRBD1 matching over 9 bases. The sequencing sample was made of PBMCs or T cells enriched from blood (not recorded which). The CDR3 loop is CASSEGTGETEAFF. The CDR3 bases are TGTGCCAGCAGTGAAGGGACAGGGGAAACTGAAGCTTTCTTT.